The 22 T cell receptor beta chains in this list originate from one sample, sequenced in a study of cytomegalovirus exposure and HLA in healthy donors. Primers for the PCR totalled 60 Vbeta and 13 Jbeta. Profiled with immunoSEQ multiplex PCR; TCRdb holds only in-frame clones, not every one. The sample yields roughly 43,000 clones, around 60% seen once. Sequenced input: PBMCs. The receptors stem from a human donor in good health.

The V gene is TRBV19, the J gene TRBJ2-7; D remains ambiguous. This CDR3 is 11 amino acids long. Germline assignment: CDR1 LNHDA and CDR2 SQIVND (reference sequence). V was pared by 4 bases and J by 4 bases, with 5 bases between. CDR3 protein: CASSSPYEQYF. The CDR3 DNA is TGTGCCAGTAGTAGTCCTTACGAGCAGTACTTC.

The rearrangement uses TRBV7-2 and TRBJ1-1; 7 bases match TRBD1. Germline V gene sequence: CDR1 SGHTA, CDR2 FQGNSA. The trim removed 4 bases at V and 1 base at J, leaving 3 bases unmatched. The CDR3 is 14 residues long. The DNA of the CDR3 is TGTGCCAGCAGCTGGGGACAGTCGAACACTGAAGCTTTCTTT. Translated, it gives CASSWGQSNTEAFF.

This clone came up a few times. The chain has TRBV14 and TRBJ1-4; D not certain. V lost 4 bases to trimming and J lost 0 bases, with 12 bases between them. The CDR3 has 16 residues. Germline V lookup: CDR1 SGHDN, CDR2 FVKESK. The CDR3: CASSPSFSPTNEKLFF. The CDR3 coding sequence is TGTGCCAGCAGCCCGTCTTTCTCCCCAACTAATGAAAAACTGTTTTTT.

The chain is built from TRBV30 and TRBJ1-5; D perhaps matches TRBD1 (5 bases). Germline-derived CDR1 and CDR2 are GTSNPN and SVGIG (reference sequence). The CDR3 totals 13 residues. V was trimmed by 0 bases and J by 7 bases, leaving 10 bases between them. CDR3 nucleotides: TGTGCCTGGAGTGTACAGGAAAGCCAGCCCCAGCATTTT. Its translation is CAWSVQESQPQHF.

In its sample, this clone was seen once. The chain has TRBV5-1 and TRBJ1-1, with D possibly TRBD1 on 6 matching bases. Germline V gene sequence: CDR1 SGHRS, CDR2 YFSETQ. Trimming removed 0 bases from V and 3 bases from J, with 12 bases in between. CDR3 length: 15 residues. CDR3 region: CASSLDRVGYTEAFF. The CDR3 coding sequence is TGCGCCAGCAGCTTGGACAGGGTAGGGTACACTGAAGCTTTCTTT. Complete variable domain (other parts from reference TRBV5-1 and TRBJ1-1): KAGVTQTPRYLIKTRGQQVTLSCSPISGHRSVSWYQQTPGQGLQFLFEYFSETQRNKGNFPGRFSGRQFSNSRSEMNVSTLELGDSALYLCASSLDRVGYTEAFFGQGTRLTVV.

The chain employs TRBV10-3 and TRBJ2-3, with 9 nucleotides matching TRBD2. V gave up 10 bases and J gave up 0 bases; unmatched junction bases: 2. The CDR3 is 13 amino acids. The germline V gene has CDR1 ENHRY and CDR2 SYGVKD. CDR3 bases: TGTGCCACGCTAGCGGGGAGCACAGATACGCAGTATTTT. This codes for CATLAGSTDTQYF.

In its sample, this clone was seen a few times. The chain carries TRBV4-2 and TRBJ2-5; 7 nucleotides align to TRBD2. Germline V gene lookup returns CDR1 LGHNA and CDR2 YNFKEQ. Trimming at V came to 2 bases and at J to 4 bases, leaving 16 bases not matched to a gene. The CDR3 is 18 residues long. CDR3 DNA: TGTGCCAGCAGCCAAAGAGCGGGGCCAGAGGCGAAGATAGAGACCCAGTACTTC. This sequence encodes CASSQRAGPEAKIETQYF.

V and J are TRBV14 and TRBJ1-5; tentative D call: TRBD1 (6 bases). The V gene's germline CDR1 is SGHDN and CDR2 FVKESK. The CDR3 has 18 amino acids. Trimming took 2 bases from V and 7 from J, leaving 24 bases between them. CDR3 sequence (DNA): TGTGCCAGCAGCCAATTCGGGGGGGCAGGGCAGCTGGGGCAGCCCCAGCATTTT. Protein: CASSQFGGAGQLGQPQHF.

To note about this clone: Other DNA sequences of this sample code for an identical CDR3. The rearrangement links TRBV5-1 to TRBJ1-3; weak D call: TRBD1 (5 bases). The germline V gene has CDR1 SGHRS and CDR2 YFSETQ. V lost 0 bases, J lost 2 bases, and 9 bases lay in between. CDR3 length: 15 residues. CDR3 in DNA: TGCGCCAGCAGCTTGGCCGGGGGAACTGGAAACACCATATATTTT. Translating gives CASSLAGGTGNTIYF.

Notes on this clone: The junction does not match germline at one end; this may be a read error. Written as DNA, the CDR3 is TGTGCTAGCAGTTTTACCGGGGGTAACAATCAGCCCCAGCATTTT. Its protein is CASSFTGGNNQPQHF. The rearrangement links TRBV6-5 to TRBJ1-5; D may be TRBD1 (5 bases). Germline-derived CDR1 and CDR2 are MNHEY and SVGAGI. This CDR3 is built from 15 residues.

About this clone itself: The conserved phenylalanine or tryptophan is not found at the CDR3 terminus, so this likely reflects a read error. It is unclear where the CDR3 begins or ends on the DNA, so no DNA is shown, and the CDR3 is as TCRdb lists it. The genes are TRBV11-1 and TRBJ1-3. Germline V gene lookup returns CDR1 SGHAT and CDR2 FQDESV (reference sequence). The CDR3 length is 15 residues, termini included. CDR3 sequence: CASSSYLVVSGGDPP.

This chain uses TRBV5-4 with TRBJ2-7, with a possible D match to TRBD2 (5 bases). The CDR3 covers 12 residues. V was trimmed by 3 bases and J by 4 bases, leaving 8 bases between them. Germline V CDR1 and CDR2: SGHNT, YYREEE (reference sequence). CDR3 region: CASSYTGYEQYF. CDR3 in DNA: TGTGCCAGCAGCTACACGGGATACGAGCAGTACTTC. Filled out from reference TRBV5-4 and TRBJ2-7, the complete variable domain reads ETGVTQSPTHLIKTRGQQVTLRCSSQSGHNTVSWYQQALGQGPQFIFQYYREEENGRGNFPPRFSGLQFPNYSSELNVNALELDDSALYLCASSYTGYEQYFGPGTRLTVT.

V is TRBV28 and J is TRBJ1-5, with D possibly being TRBD1 (6 bases). The CDR3 totals 16 residues. V dropped 5 bases and J dropped 3 bases, with 17 bases sitting between them. Germline CDR1 reads MDHEN; CDR2 reads SYDVKM. CDR3 sequence reads: CASSRRTAGFNQPQHF. The CDR3, as DNA: TGTGCCAGCAGTAGGAGGACAGCAGGATTCAATCAGCCCCAGCATTTT.

DNA of the CDR3: TGCGCCAGCAGGGCGGGGAACTATGGCTACACCTTC. Protein product: CASRAGNYGYTF. The rearrangement uses TRBV10-2 and TRBJ1-2; no definite D call. CDR3 length: 12 amino acids. Trimming took off 6 bases at V and 2 bases at J, with 7 bases between the two ends. CDR1 WSHSY and CDR2 SAAADI come from the germline V gene.

The CDR3, as DNA: TGTGCCAGCAGCAGCGGGGTAGCCAAAAACATTCAGTACTTC. Translation: CASSSGVAKNIQYF. The V gene is TRBV9, the J gene TRBJ2-4; 7 bases match TRBD2. The CDR3 has 14 residues. The V gene end was trimmed by 4 bases and the J gene end by 0 bases; junction bases not matched to a gene: 1. Germline lookup yields CDR1 SGDLS and CDR2 YYNGEE.

This clone was observed a few times. V and J are TRBV18 and TRBJ2-7; the D gene is possibly TRBD2 (6 bases). V was pared by 6 bases and J by 3 bases, with 15 bases between. CDR3 length equals 14 residues. The V gene's germline CDR1 is KGHSH and CDR2 LQKENI. In nucleotides, the CDR3 is TGTGCCAGCTCCCCCGGGACTTTAATCTACGAGCAGTACTTC. Its translation: CASSPGTLIYEQYF.

This chain connects TRBV5-4 to TRBJ2-3, with a tentative D call TRBD1 (6 bases). The V and J ends lost 3 bases and 5 bases respectively, with 19 bases between them. The CDR3 contains 16 residues. Germline CDR1 reads SGHNT; CDR2 reads YYREEE (reference sequence). This CDR3 reads CASSSRLGGAGDTQYF. The CDR3 nucleotides read TGTGCCAGCAGCTCGAGACTTGGGGGCGCAGGAGATACGCAGTATTTT.

This chain connects TRBV28 to TRBJ1-5; TRBD1 agrees at 7 bases. Trimming cost V 3 bases and J 6 bases; bases outside gene matches: 8. The CDR3 is 15 amino acids. Germline V lookup: CDR1 MDHEN, CDR2 SYDVKM. The CDR3 spells CASSFFGGGGQPQHF. The CDR3 DNA reads TGTGCCAGCAGTTTCTTTGGAGGGGGCGGTCAGCCCCAGCATTTT.

Only a few counts were recorded for this clone. The V call is TRBV7-9, the J call TRBJ2-7; 9 nucleotides align to TRBD1. The CDR3 totals 14 residues. Germline V gene data show CDR1 as SEHNR and CDR2 as FQNEAQ (reference sequence). The junction had 4 bases not matched to a gene; V was cut back by 5 bases and J by 2 bases. The DNA of the CDR3 is TGTGCCAGCAGCCCAAGACAGGGGGCCTACGAGCAGTACTTC. Translation: CASSPRQGAYEQYF.

Only a few counts were recorded for this clone. The chain has TRBV4-3 and TRBJ1-2; 10 bases fit TRBD1. CDR3 length: 15 residues. Trimming removed 0 bases from V and 9 bases from J; junction bases left unmatched: 7. Germline V gives CDR1 LGHNA, CDR2 YSLEER. CDR3 residues: CASSQETPGQGSYTF. The DNA for the CDR3 is TGCGCCAGCAGCCAAGAAACCCCGGGACAGGGGAGCTACACCTTC.

This clone was seen a few times. The CDR3 region has the DNA TGTGCCAGCAGCGTCCGGTACACGGCAGCGGGGGAGCAGTACTTC. It yields the protein CASSVRYTAAGEQYF. The rearrangement joins TRBV7-2 to TRBJ2-5, with 8 bases matching TRBD2. Per the germline V gene, CDR1 is SGHTA and CDR2 is FQGNSA. The CDR3 length is 15 residues. Unmatched junction bases numbered 16, after V lost 5 bases and J lost 11 bases. Based on the CDR3 plus reference TRBV7-2 and TRBJ2-5, the full variable domain is GAGVSQSPSNKVTEKGKDVELRCDPISGHTALYWYRQSLGQGLEFLIYFQGNSAPDKSGLPSDRFSAERTGGSVSTLTIQRTQQEDSAVYLCASSVRYTAAGEQYFGPGTRLLVL.

This chain links TRBV10-3 with TRBJ2-5; possibly TRBD1 for D (6 bases). The CDR3 extends over 12 amino acids. Trimming removed 6 bases at V and 2 bases at J, with 7 bases between. CDR1 is ENHRY, CDR2 SYGVKD, per germline. DNA for the CDR3: TGTGCCATCAGCCAGGGGCAAGAGACCCAGTACTTC. Its translation: CAISQGQETQYF.